A selection of T cell receptor beta chains follows, all from one sample in a study of shared T cell receptors in the human thymus. Sequencing was performed with immunoSEQ multiplex PCR; in TCRdb, only in-frame clones are kept and a portion is missing. The data contain 500,000 to 750,000 clones, roughly 88% of them singletons. These data were also filed under a second study, of human thymus T cells.

Sequencing used thymocytes. These receptors came from a boy under two years old with a congenital heart defect. The CDR3 runs from the conserved cysteine through the conserved F or W. A D gene is named only where the DNA matches it firmly. Part of the rows lack a size; the others show once, few, many or a class for expanded clones.

size | D | J | V | CDR3 | DNA
NA | NA | TRBJ1-1 | TRBV7-6 | CASSPPHSGGTDTEAFF | TGTGCCAGCAGCCCCCCTCACTCCGGAGGGACCGACACTGAAGCTTTCTTT
NA | TRBD2 | TRBJ2-3 | TRBV25-1 | CASSLMRGTSGRTDTQYF | TGTGCCAGCAGTCTAATGCGGGGGACTAGCGGGAGAACAGATACGCAGTATTTT
NA | NA | TRBJ2-7 | TRBV7-8 | CASRLVSQGPSYEQYF | TGTGCCAGCAGATTAGTCTCGCAGGGCCCTTCCTACGAGCAGTACTTC
once | TRBD2 | TRBJ2-7 | TRBV27 | CASSVGTSVPYEQYF | TGTGCCAGCAGTGTAGGGACTAGCGTGCCCTACGAGCAGTACTTC
NA | NA | TRBJ2-7 | TRBV2 | CASSPADSYEQYF | TGTGCCAGCAGCCCAGCGGATTCCTACGAGCAGTACTTC
NA | NA | TRBJ1-5 | TRBV12-2 | CASRLDSLRGQPQHF | TGTGCAAGTCGCTTAGACTCCCTCCGGGGTCAGCCCCAGCATTTT
NA | TRBD1 | TRBJ2-5 | TRBV18 | CASSRQGESDNQETQYF | TGTGCCAGCTCACGACAGGGGGAATCGGATAACCAAGAGACCCAGTACTTC
NA | NA | TRBJ2-7 | TRBV7-9 | CASSLNPEYEQYF | TGTGCCAGCAGCTTAAATCCAGAATACGAGCAGTACTTC
NA | NA | TRBJ1-5 | TRBV4-2 | CASSQGGGSGQPQHF | TGTGCCAGCAGCCAGGGGGGAGGGAGCGGTCAGCCCCAGCATTTT
NA | TRBD1 | TRBJ1-1 | TRBV6-1 | CASSRRQGNTEAFF | TGTGCCAGCAGCCGTAGACAGGGCAACACTGAAGCTTTCTTT
NA | TRBD1 | TRBJ2-7 | TRBV7-6 | CASSLSLDRACEQYF | TGTGCCAGCAGCTTATCCTTGGACAGGGCTTGCGAGCAGTACTTC
NA | TRBD1 | TRBJ1-1 | TRBV29-1 | CSVEDRRTGKVTEAFF | TGCAGCGTTGAAGATCGTCGGACAGGGAAAGTCACTGAAGCTTTCTTT
NA | NA | TRBJ2-1 | TRBV14 | CASSHRREAYNEQFF | TGTGCCAGCAGCCATAGGAGGGAGGCCTACAATGAGCAGTTCTTC
NA | NA | TRBJ2-7 | TRBV30 | CAWSVYPRHPTYEQYF | TGTGCCTGGAGTGTATATCCGAGACACCCAACCTACGAGCAGTACTTC
few | NA | TRBJ1-4 | TRBV28 | CASRRVATNEKLFF | TGTGCCAGCCGCCGGGTTGCAACTAATGAAAAACTGTTTTTT
NA | NA | TRBJ2-6 | TRBV7-3 | CASSHLGRQSSGANVLTF | TGTGCCAGCAGCCACCTGGGCAGGCAATCCTCTGGGGCCAACGTCCTGACTTTC
NA | NA | TRBJ2-2 | TRBV15 | CATSRDPRLDQGNTGELFF | TGTGCCACCAGCAGAGACCCGAGATTGGACCAGGGCAACACCGGGGAGCTGTTTTTT
NA | NA | TRBJ2-1 | TRBV21-1 | CASSKPTSVSNEQFF | TGTGCCAGCAGCAAACCCACTAGCGTCAGCAATGAGCAGTTCTTC
NA | TRBD2 | TRBJ2-3 | TRBV4-3 | CASSREGMLAGPRDTQYF | TGCGCCAGCAGCCGAGAGGGGATGCTAGCGGGACCCCGGGATACGCAGTATTTT
NA | NA | TRBJ2-5 | TRBV7-6 | CASSTRQGGETQYF | TGTGCCAGCAGCACACGACAAGGGGGAGAGACCCAGTACTTC
once | NA | TRBJ1-5 | TRBV21-1 | CASSKGGVGDRDLNQPQHF | TGTGCCAGCAGCAAAGGAGGGGTGGGGGACAGGGACCTAAATCAGCCCCAGCATTTT
NA | NA | TRBJ1-3 | TRBV27 | CASSPLSGHRSGNTIYF | TGTGCCAGCAGTCCCCTTTCGGGACACCGCTCTGGAAACACCATATATTTT
NA | NA | TRBJ2-1 | TRBV18 | CASSPELHSYNEQFF | TGTGCCAGCTCACCAGAACTCCACTCCTACAATGAGCAGTTCTTC
NA | NA | TRBJ2-4 | TRBV28 | CASTGGLAKNIQYF | TGTGCCAGCACCGGAGGGTTAGCCAAAAACATTCAGTACTTC
once | TRBD2 | TRBJ2-7 | TRBV27 | CASSPLGGGFLGEQYF | TGTGCCAGCAGCCCCTTGGGGGGAGGGTTTTTGGGGGAGCAGTACTTC
NA | NA | TRBJ2-1 | TRBV9 | CASSVAQRVENNEQFF | TGTGCCAGCAGCGTAGCTCAGCGGGTCGAGAACAATGAGCAGTTCTTC
NA | NA | TRBJ2-3 | TRBV28 | CASSPPWELWDTDTQYF | TGTGCCAGCAGTCCTCCTTGGGAGTTGTGGGACACAGATACGCAGTATTTT
NA | NA | TRBJ2-7 | TRBV4-3 | CASSPYRVAHSYEQYF | TGCGCCAGCAGCCCCTACAGGGTGGCCCACTCCTACGAGCAGTACTTC
few | NA | TRBJ2-5 | TRBV5-1 | CASSTLISGVSQQETQYF | TGCGCCAGCAGCACCCTCATCTCGGGGGTCTCTCAGCAAGAGACCCAGTACTTC
NA | NA | TRBJ2-7 | TRBV4-1 | CASSQEDGPGGYEQYF | TGCGCCAGCAGCCAAGAAGATGGTCCAGGGGGGTACGAGCAGTACTTC
NA | NA | TRBJ2-2 | TRBV19 | CASSVPGLTNTGELFF | TGTGCCAGTAGTGTCCCGGGACTTACGAACACCGGGGAGCTGTTTTTT
NA | TRBD1 | TRBJ2-2 | TRBV4-1 | CASSYRGHHTGELFF | TGCGCCAGCAGCTACAGGGGGCATCACACCGGGGAGCTGTTTTTT
NA | NA | TRBJ2-5 | TRBV7-9 | CASSLKKHRDPGETQYF | TGTGCCAGCAGTCTGAAAAAACACAGGGATCCGGGAGAGACCCAGTACTTC
NA | TRBD2 | TRBJ2-2 | TRBV27 | CASSFRVERGYTGELFF | TGTGCCAGCAGTTTTAGGGTCGAGCGGGGGTACACCGGGGAGCTGTTTTTT
NA | NA | TRBJ1-4 | TRBV5-1 | CASSLGFGYNEKLFF | TGCGCCAGCAGCCTCGGGTTCGGATATAATGAAAAACTGTTTTTT
NA | NA | TRBJ1-1 | TRBV28 | CATKGGKGKTHTEAFF | TGTGCCACCAAGGGCGGGAAAGGGAAGACACACACTGAAGCTTTCTTT
NA | NA | TRBJ2-1 | TRBV4-3 | CASSQGRQPLF | TGCGCCAGCAGCCAAGGGCGACAGCCACTCTTC
NA | NA | TRBJ2-4 | TRBV19 | CASVGPLGLSKNIQYF | TGTGCCAGTGTCGGCCCCCTGGGACTTTCGAAAAACATTCAGTACTTC
NA | TRBD1 | TRBJ1-2 | TRBV19 | CASKGTDYGYTF | TGTGCCAGTAAAGGGACAGACTATGGCTACACCTTC
NA | TRBD1 | TRBJ2-5 | TRBV25-1 | CASSELGDRDLYQETQYF | TGTGCCAGCAGTGAATTAGGGGACAGGGACTTGTACCAAGAGACCCAGTACTTC
NA | TRBD2 | TRBJ2-7 | TRBV29-1 | CSVEGGSTHEQYF | TGCAGCGTTGAAGGCGGGAGTACCCACGAGCAGTACTTC
once | NA | TRBJ1-4 | TRBV30 | CAWREAAGSTNEKLFF | TGTGCCTGGAGGGAGGCAGCAGGTTCAACTAATGAAAAACTGTTTTTT
few | NA | TRBJ2-5 | TRBV4-3 | CASSPDRSPGETQYF | TGCGCCAGCAGCCCCGACAGGTCCCCCGGTGAGACCCAGTACTTC
NA | TRBD2 | TRBJ2-2 | TRBV4-2 | CASSQVILLLAEGGDTGELFF | TGTGCCAGCAGCCAAGTGATTCTCCTCCTAGCGGAGGGAGGGGACACCGGGGAGCTGTTTTTT
NA | TRBD1 | TRBJ2-7 | TRBV28 | CASSSGTGGEDYEQYF | TGTGCCAGCAGTTCCGGGACAGGGGGCGAGGATTACGAGCAGTACTTC
NA | TRBD1 | TRBJ1-1 | TRBV4-3 | CASSRNRVARGTEAFF | TGCGCCAGCAGCCGCAACAGGGTAGCCAGGGGGACTGAAGCTTTCTTT
NA | TRBD1 | TRBJ1-5 | TRBV29-1 | CSVSTGVDNQPQHF | TGCAGCGTTTCTACAGGGGTCGACAATCAGCCCCAGCATTTT
NA | TRBD2 | TRBJ2-4 | TRBV29-1 | CSVVRLAGAKNIQYF | TGCAGCGTTGTTCGGTTAGCGGGAGCCAAAAACATTCAGTACTTC
NA | NA | TRBJ2-3 | TRBV28 | CASSPELTDTQYF | TGTGCCAGCAGTCCGGAGCTCACAGATACGCAGTATTTT
NA | NA | TRBJ1-1 | TRBV23-1 | CASSPGTEAFF | TGCGCCAGCAGTCCAGGAACTGAAGCTTTCTTT
NA | NA | TRBJ2-5 | TRBV6-5 | CASRWRVSGETQYF | TGTGCCAGCAGGTGGCGGGTCTCCGGGGAGACCCAGTACTTC
NA | NA | TRBJ1-2 | TRBV28 | CASSRGWVSGRSGGYTF | TGTGCCAGCAGTCGGGGGTGGGTCTCGGGTCGAAGTGGTGGCTACACCTTC
NA | NA | TRBJ1-1 | TRBV19 | CASSTHRPWGGENTEAFF | TGTGCCAGTAGTACACATCGGCCTTGGGGGGGGGAGAACACTGAAGCTTTCTTT
NA | NA | TRBJ1-2 | TRBV7-4 | CASSLAPPGSSGYTF | TGTGCCAGCAGCTTAGCTCCGCCGGGGTCGAGTGGCTACACCTTC
NA | NA | TRBJ2-1 | TRBV27 | CASSLSSAQASGNEQFF | TGTGCCAGCAGTTTATCTTCCGCGCAAGCGTCCGGCAATGAGCAGTTCTTC
NA | NA | TRBJ2-7 | TRBV5-4 | CASSLGLGDEQYF | TGTGCCAGCAGCTTGGGGCTAGGGGACGAGCAGTACTTC
NA | TRBD2 | TRBJ2-1 | TRBV14 | CASSRRLAGECNEQFF | TGTGCCAGCAGCCGTCGACTAGCGGGAGAGTGCAATGAGCAGTTCTTC
once | TRBD2 | TRBJ2-2 | TRBV19 | CASSIGREPGELFF | TGTGCCAGTAGTATAGGGCGGGAGCCCGGGGAGCTGTTTTTT
NA | NA | TRBJ2-3 | TRBV7-2 | CASSLRGLGSSTDTQYF | TGTGCCAGCAGCTTAAGGGGCCTAGGTTCTAGCACAGATACGCAGTATTTT